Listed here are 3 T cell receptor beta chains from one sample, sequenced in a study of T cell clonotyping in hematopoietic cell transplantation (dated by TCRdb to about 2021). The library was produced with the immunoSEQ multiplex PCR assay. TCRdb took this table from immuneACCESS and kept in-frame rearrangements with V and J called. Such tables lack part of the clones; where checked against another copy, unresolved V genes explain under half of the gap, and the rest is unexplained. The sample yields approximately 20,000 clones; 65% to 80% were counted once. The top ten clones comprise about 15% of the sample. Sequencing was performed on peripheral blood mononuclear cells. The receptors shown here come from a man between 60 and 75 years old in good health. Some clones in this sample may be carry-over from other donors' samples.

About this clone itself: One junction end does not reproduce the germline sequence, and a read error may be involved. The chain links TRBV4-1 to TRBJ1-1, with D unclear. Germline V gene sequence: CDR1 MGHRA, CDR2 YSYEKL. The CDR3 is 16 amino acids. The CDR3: CASSEDYPLINTEAFF. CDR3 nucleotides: TGCGCCAGCAGCGAAGACTACCCACTTATTAACACTGAAGCTTTCTTT.

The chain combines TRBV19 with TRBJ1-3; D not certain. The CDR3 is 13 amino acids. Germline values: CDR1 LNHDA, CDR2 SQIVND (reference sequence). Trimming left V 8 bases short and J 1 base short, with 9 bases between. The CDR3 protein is CASHAVSGNTIYF. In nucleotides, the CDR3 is TGTGCCAGTCATGCAGTTTCTGGAAACACCATATATTTT.

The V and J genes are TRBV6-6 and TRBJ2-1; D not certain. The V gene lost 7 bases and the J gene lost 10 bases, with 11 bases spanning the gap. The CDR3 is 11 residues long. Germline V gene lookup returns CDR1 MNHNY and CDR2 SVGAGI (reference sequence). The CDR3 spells CASTEREEQFF. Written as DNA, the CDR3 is TGTGCCAGCACCGAACGAGAGGAGCAGTTCTTC.